Presented here are 4 T cell receptor beta chains from one specimen sequenced in a study of CD8 T cells in ankylosing spondylitis. General study points: Made up of roughly 8 highly homologous variants, a TCR beta motif appeared characteristic of ankylosing spondylitis blood.

No antigens are known for them. Using its own MiXCR run on the 5' RACE reads, TCRdb lists one record per CDR3 protein. The sample has 100,000 or so distinct CDR3 sequences, about 8.1% seen once. The material sequenced was blood, either unsorted or a sorted T cell fraction (not recorded which). Every receptor here comes from a male donor with ankylosing spondylitis.

This clonotype was seen repeatedly, ten times or more. This chain uses TRBV12-3 or TRBV12-4 with TRBJ1-1; maybe TRBD1 (5 bases). This CDR3 is built from 13 residues. Deletions cut 2 bases from V and 5 bases from J, with 9 bases between. The CDR3, as DNA: TGTGCCAGCAGTTTACCGGGGGGTACTGAAGCTTTCTTT. Translating gives CASSLPGGTEAFF.

This clonotype was counted between two and nine times. The rearrangement uses TRBV24-1 and TRBJ2-5; 9 positions match TRBD1. This CDR3 is built from 15 residues. Germline lookup yields CDR1 KGHDR and CDR2 SFDVKD. With V trimmed by 4 bases and J by 5 bases, 7 bases remained unmatched. In DNA form, the CDR3 reads TGTGCCACCAGTGACCGGACAGGGGTCGGGGAGACCCAGTACTTC. This gives the protein CATSDRTGVGETQYF.

This clonotype came up many times. The chain recombines TRBV20-1 with TRBJ2-7; TRBD1 matches at 11 bases. Germline V lookup: CDR1 DFQATT, CDR2 SNEGSKA (reference sequence). With V trimmed by 7 bases and J by 5 bases, 10 bases remained unmatched. The CDR3 totals 14 residues. This CDR3 reads CSVVPPGQGDEQYF. The CDR3 coding sequence is TGCAGTGTCGTACCTCCGGGACAGGGGGACGAGCAGTACTTC.

The J gene is TRBJ2-1, the V gene TRBV27; maybe TRBD2 (7 bases). V lost 6 bases and J 5 bases, leaving 14 bases between the germline ends. CDR1 is MNHEY and CDR2 is SMNVEV in the germline V gene (reference sequence). The CDR3 is made up of 14 amino acids. The CDR3 DNA sequence: TGTGCCAGCAGAAAAGGGGGACTACACAATGAGCAGTTCTTC. This encodes CASRKGGLHNEQFF.